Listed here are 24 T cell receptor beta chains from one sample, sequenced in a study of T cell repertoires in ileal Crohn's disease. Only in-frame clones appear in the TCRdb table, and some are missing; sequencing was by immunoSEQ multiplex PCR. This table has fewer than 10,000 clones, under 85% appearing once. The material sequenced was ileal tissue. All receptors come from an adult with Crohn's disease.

In DNA form, the CDR3 reads TGTGCCAGCAGGTGGGGGGGCGGGGGTACGCAGTATTTT. The encoded protein is CASRWGGGGTQYF. The chain combines TRBV28 with TRBJ2-3; TRBD2 is a possible D gene (7 bases). Germline V gene lookup returns CDR1 MDHEN and CDR2 SYDVKM. This CDR3 has 13 residues. V was pared by 6 bases and J by 8 bases, with 15 bases between.

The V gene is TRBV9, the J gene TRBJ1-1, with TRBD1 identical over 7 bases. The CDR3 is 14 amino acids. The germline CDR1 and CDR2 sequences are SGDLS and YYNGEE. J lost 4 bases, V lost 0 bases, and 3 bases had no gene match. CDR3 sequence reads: CASSVGGGGTEAFF. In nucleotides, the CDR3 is TGTGCCAGCAGCGTAGGAGGGGGCGGCACTGAAGCTTTCTTT.

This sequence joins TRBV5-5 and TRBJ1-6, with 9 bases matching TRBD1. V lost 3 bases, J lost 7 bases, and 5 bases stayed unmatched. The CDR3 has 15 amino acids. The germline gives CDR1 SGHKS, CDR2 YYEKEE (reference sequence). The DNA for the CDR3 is TGTGCCAGCAGCTCGGGGGACAGGGCAAATTCACCCCTCCACTTT. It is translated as CASSSGDRANSPLHF.

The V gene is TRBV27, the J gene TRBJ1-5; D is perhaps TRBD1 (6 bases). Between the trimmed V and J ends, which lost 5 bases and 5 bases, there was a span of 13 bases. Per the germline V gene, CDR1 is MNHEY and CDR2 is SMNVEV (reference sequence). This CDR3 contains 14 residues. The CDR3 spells CASSNTGNDQPQHF. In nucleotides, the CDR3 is TGTGCCAGCAGTAACACAGGGAATGATCAGCCCCAGCATTTT.

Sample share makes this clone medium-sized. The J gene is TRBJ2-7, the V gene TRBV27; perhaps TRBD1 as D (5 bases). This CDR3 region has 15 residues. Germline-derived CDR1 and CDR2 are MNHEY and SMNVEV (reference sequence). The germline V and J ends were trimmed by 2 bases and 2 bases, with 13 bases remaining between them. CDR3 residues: CASSLKGQAAYEQYF. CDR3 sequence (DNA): TGTGCCAGCAGTTTAAAGGGGCAGGCCGCCTACGAGCAGTACTTC.

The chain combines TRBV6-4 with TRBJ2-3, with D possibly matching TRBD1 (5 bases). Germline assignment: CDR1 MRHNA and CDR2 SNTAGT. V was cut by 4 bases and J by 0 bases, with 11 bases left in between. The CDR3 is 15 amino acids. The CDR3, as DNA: TGTGCCAGCAGTGTGGATGGACATAGCACAGATACGCAGTATTTT. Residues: CASSVDGHSTDTQYF.

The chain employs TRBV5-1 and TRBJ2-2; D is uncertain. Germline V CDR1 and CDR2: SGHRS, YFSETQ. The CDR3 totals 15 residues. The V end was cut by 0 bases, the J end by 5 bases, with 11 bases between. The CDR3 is CASSLGQFSTGELFF. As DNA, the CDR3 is TGCGCCAGCAGCTTGGGTCAGTTTTCGACCGGGGAGCTGTTTTTT.

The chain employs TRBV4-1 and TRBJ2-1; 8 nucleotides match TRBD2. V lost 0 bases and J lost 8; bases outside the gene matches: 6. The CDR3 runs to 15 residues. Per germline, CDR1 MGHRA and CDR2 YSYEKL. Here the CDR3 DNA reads TGCGCCAGCAGCCAAGATGGTCGGGGGGGCCATGAGCAGTTCTTC. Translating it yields CASSQDGRGGHEQFF.

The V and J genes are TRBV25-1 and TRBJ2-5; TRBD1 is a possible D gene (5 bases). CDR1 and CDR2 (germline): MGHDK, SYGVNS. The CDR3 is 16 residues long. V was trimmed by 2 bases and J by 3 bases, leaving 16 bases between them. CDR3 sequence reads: CASSEGAEQLEETQYF. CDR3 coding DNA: TGTGCCAGCAGTGAAGGGGCAGAACAGTTAGAAGAGACCCAGTACTTC.

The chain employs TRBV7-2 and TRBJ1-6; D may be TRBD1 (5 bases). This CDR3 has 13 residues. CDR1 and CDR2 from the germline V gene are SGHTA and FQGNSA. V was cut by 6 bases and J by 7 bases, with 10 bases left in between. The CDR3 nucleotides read TGTGCCAGCAGTACCACAGGAAATTCACCCCTCCACTTT. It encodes CASSTTGNSPLHF.

The CDR3 is CASSEAEGAGYGYTF. The CDR3 DNA follows: TGTGCCAGCAGTGAAGCGGAGGGGGCTGGGTATGGCTACACCTTC. J is TRBJ1-2 and V is TRBV6-1; 7 positions agree with TRBD1. The V gene end was trimmed by 0 bases and the J gene end by 5 bases; junction bases not matched to a gene: 6. There are 15 residues in the CDR3. The germline V gene has CDR1 MNHNS and CDR2 SASEGT.

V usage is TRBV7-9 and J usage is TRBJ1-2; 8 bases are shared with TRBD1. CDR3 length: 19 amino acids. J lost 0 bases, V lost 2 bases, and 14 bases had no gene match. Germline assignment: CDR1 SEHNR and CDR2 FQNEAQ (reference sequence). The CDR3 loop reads CASSLLGRTGRVANYGYTF. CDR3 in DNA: TGTGCCAGCAGCTTACTCGGACGGACAGGGCGGGTAGCTAACTATGGCTACACCTTC.

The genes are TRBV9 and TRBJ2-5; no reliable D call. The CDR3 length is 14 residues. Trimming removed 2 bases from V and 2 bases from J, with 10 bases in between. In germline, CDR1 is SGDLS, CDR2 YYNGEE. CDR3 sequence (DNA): TGTGCCAGCAGCGTGGGCTGGGTTCAAGAGACCCAGTACTTC. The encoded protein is CASSVGWVQETQYF.

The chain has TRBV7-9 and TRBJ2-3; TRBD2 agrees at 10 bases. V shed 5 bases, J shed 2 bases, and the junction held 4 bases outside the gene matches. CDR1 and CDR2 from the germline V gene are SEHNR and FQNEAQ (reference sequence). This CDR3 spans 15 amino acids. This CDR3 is CASSRTSGLTDTQYF. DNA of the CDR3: TGTGCCAGCAGCCGGACTAGCGGTCTCACAGATACGCAGTATTTT.

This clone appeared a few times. The CDR3 DNA is TGTGCCAGCAGCTTAGCGGGGGCCCACGAGCAGTACTTC. Translating gives CASSLAGAHEQYF. The chain has TRBV7-9 and TRBJ2-7; the D gene is possibly TRBD1 (6 bases). V was clipped by 0 bases and J by 5 bases, with 8 bases between them. Germline V gene data show CDR1 as SEHNR and CDR2 as FQNEAQ (reference sequence). The CDR3 runs 13 residues.

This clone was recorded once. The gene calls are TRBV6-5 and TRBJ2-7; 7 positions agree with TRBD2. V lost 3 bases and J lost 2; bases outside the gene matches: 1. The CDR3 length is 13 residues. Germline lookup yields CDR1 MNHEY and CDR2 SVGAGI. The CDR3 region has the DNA TGTGCCAGCAGTTATGGGACTACCTACGAGCAGTACTTC. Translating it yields CASSYGTTYEQYF.

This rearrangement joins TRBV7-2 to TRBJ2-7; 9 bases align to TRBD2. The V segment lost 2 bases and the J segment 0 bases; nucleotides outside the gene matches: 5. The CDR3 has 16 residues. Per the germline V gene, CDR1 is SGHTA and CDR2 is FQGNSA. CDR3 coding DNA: TGTGCCAGCAGCTTATATAGCGGGGGTAGCTCCTACGAGCAGTACTTC. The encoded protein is CASSLYSGGSSYEQYF.

The CDR3: CARSLRSLNILNGAGELFF. CDR3 nucleotide sequence: TGTGCCAGAAGTTTACGGTCCCTTAATATTTTGAACGGGGCCGGGGAGCTGTTTTTT. The gene calls are TRBV7-5 and TRBJ2-2; the DNA was not used to check the table's D call, TRBD2. TRBV7-5 is marked as a pseudogene. The CDR3 spans 19 residues.

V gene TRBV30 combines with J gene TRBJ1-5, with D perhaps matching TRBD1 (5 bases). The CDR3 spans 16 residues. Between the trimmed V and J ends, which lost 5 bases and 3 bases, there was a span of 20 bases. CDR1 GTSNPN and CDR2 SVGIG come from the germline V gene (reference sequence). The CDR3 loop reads CAWDRGLGQANQPQHF. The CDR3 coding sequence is TGTGCCTGGGATAGGGGCCTTGGGCAGGCCAATCAGCCCCAGCATTTT. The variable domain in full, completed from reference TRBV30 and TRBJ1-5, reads SQTIHQWPATLVQPVGSPLSLECTVEGTSNPNLYWYRQAAGRGLQLLFYSVGIGQISSEVPQNLSASRPQDRQFILSSKKLLLSDSGFYLCAWDRGLGQANQPQHFGDGTRLSIL.

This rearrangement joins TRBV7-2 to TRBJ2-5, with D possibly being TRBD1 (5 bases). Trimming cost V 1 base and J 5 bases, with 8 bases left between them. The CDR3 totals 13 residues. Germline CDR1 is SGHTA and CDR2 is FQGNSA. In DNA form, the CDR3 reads TGTGCCAGCAGCTTAGGCAGGGTTGAGACCCAGTACTTC. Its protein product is CASSLGRVETQYF.

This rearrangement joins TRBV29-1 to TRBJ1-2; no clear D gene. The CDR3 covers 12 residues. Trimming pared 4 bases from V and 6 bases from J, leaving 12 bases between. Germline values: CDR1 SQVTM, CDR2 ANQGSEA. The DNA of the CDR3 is TGCAGCGTTGTGATCCTCGGGGATGGCTACACCTTC. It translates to CSVVILGDGYTF.

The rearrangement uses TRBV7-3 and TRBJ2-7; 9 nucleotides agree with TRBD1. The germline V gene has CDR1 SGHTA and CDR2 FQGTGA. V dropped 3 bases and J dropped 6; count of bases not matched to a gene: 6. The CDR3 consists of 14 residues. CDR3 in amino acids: CASSFSGTGSEQYF. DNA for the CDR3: TGTGCCAGCAGCTTTTCCGGGACAGGGAGCGAGCAGTACTTC.

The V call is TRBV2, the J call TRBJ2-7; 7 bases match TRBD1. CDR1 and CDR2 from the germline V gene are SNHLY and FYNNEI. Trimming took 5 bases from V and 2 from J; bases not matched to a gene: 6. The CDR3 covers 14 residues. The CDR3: CASSRTGATYEQYF. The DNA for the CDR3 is TGTGCCAGCAGTCGAACAGGGGCCACCTACGAGCAGTACTTC. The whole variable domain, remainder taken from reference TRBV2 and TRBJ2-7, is EPEVTQTPSHQVTQMGQEVILRCVPISNHLYFYWYRQILGQKVEFLVSFYNNEISEKSEIFDDQFSVERPDGSNFTLKIRSTKLEDSAMYFCASSRTGATYEQYFGPGTRLTVT.

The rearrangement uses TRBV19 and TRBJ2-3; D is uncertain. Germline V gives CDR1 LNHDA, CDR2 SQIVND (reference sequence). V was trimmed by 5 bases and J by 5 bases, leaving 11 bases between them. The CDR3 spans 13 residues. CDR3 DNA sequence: TGTGCCAGTAGTTTAGTGGGCGTAGATACGCAGTATTTT. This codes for CASSLVGVDTQYF.